This is a list of T cell receptor beta chains from one sample in a study of blood T cell repertoires in COVID-19. TCRdb keeps only in-frame clones here, not all; method: immunoSEQ multiplex PCR. The table records roughly 76,000 clones, 90% of them present only once. What was sequenced was peripheral blood. The receptors shown here come from a man over 45 with acute or convalescent COVID-19. Both conserved end residues are part of each CDR3. Each record gives: D gene, J gene, V gene, clone size, CDR3 DNA, CDR3 protein. D genes are given only for firm matches. The listing skips clone size in some rows; elsewhere it reads once, few, many or a size class.

D gene: .; J gene: TRBJ1-5; V gene: TRBV11-2; clone size: .; CDR3 DNA: TGTGCCAGCAGCTTGGTTGGGGGCGGTCAGCCCCAGCATTTT; CDR3 protein: CASSLVGGGQPQHF
D gene: TRBD1; J gene: TRBJ1-2; V gene: TRBV19; clone size: .; CDR3 DNA: TGTGCCAGTGGCCACAGGGGAAGGGATGGCTACACCTTC; CDR3 protein: CASGHRGRDGYTF
D gene: .; J gene: TRBJ1-4; V gene: TRBV5-1; clone size: .; CDR3 DNA: TGCGCCAGCAGCTTTGGGGACATCGCCACAACTAATGAAAAACTGTTTTTT; CDR3 protein: CASSFGDIATTNEKLFF
D gene: TRBD2; J gene: TRBJ2-2; V gene: TRBV12-5; clone size: .; CDR3 DNA: TGTGCTAGTGGCCAGGGACTAGCGGGAGACCTCACCGGGGAGCTGTTTTTT; CDR3 protein: CASGQGLAGDLTGELFF
D gene: TRBD2; J gene: TRBJ2-7; V gene: TRBV11-1; clone size: .; CDR3 DNA: TGTGCCAGCAGCTTATCCGGACTAGCGGGACTCTACGAGCAGTACTTC; CDR3 protein: CASSLSGLAGLYEQYF
D gene: .; J gene: TRBJ1-1; V gene: TRBV7-2; clone size: .; CDR3 DNA: TGTGCCAGCAGCTTATTCGTACGGGAAGCCAACACTGAAGCTTTCTTT; CDR3 protein: CASSLFVREANTEAFF
D gene: .; J gene: TRBJ1-5; V gene: TRBV5-8; clone size: .; CDR3 DNA: TGTGCCAGCAGCTTGATTAGTAGCAATCAGCCCCAGCATTTT; CDR3 protein: CASSLISSNQPQHF
D gene: TRBD1; J gene: TRBJ1-1; V gene: TRBV19; clone size: .; CDR3 DNA: TGTGCCAGTAGGGATTCGGACAGGGCGGTTCTTCCTGAAGCTTTCTTT; CDR3 protein: CASRDSDRAVLPEAFF
D gene: .; J gene: TRBJ1-5; V gene: TRBV7-2; clone size: once; CDR3 DNA: TGTGCCAGCAGCTTAAGCCGGGGAGGCCAGCCCCAGCATTTT; CDR3 protein: CASSLSRGGQPQHF
D gene: .; J gene: TRBJ2-3; V gene: TRBV2; clone size: .; CDR3 DNA: TGTGCCAGCAGTGGGCAGATCACAGATACGCAGTATTTT; CDR3 protein: CASSGQITDTQYF
D gene: TRBD1; J gene: TRBJ2-5; V gene: TRBV28; clone size: .; CDR3 DNA: TGTGCCAGCAGCATTCCTGGACAGGGTTCAGAGACCCAGTACTTC; CDR3 protein: CASSIPGQGSETQYF
D gene: TRBD1; J gene: TRBJ1-1; V gene: TRBV2; clone size: .; CDR3 DNA: TGTGCCAGCACGCTGGGACAGATCGGCGCTGAAGCTTTCTTT; CDR3 protein: CASTLGQIGAEAFF
D gene: .; J gene: TRBJ2-1; V gene: TRBV6-5; clone size: .; CDR3 DNA: TGTGCCAGCAGTTACGGCAACCCCACGCAGGAGCAGTTCTTC; CDR3 protein: CASSYGNPTQEQFF
D gene: TRBD1; J gene: TRBJ2-3; V gene: TRBV7-2; clone size: .; CDR3 DNA: TGTGCCAGCAGCTATCGACAGGGTGGGACAGATACGCAGTATTTT; CDR3 protein: CASSYRQGGTDTQYF
D gene: .; J gene: TRBJ2-3; V gene: TRBV29-1; clone size: .; CDR3 DNA: TGCAGCGTTGAGTACAACCCCAACACAGATACGCAGTATTTT; CDR3 protein: CSVEYNPNTDTQYF
D gene: .; J gene: TRBJ1-1; V gene: TRBV7-2; clone size: .; CDR3 DNA: TGTGCCAGCAGCTTTGGCCGGGGGAACACTGAAGCTTTCTTT; CDR3 protein: CASSFGRGNTEAFF
D gene: TRBD2; J gene: TRBJ2-3; V gene: TRBV29-1; clone size: .; CDR3 DNA: TGCAGCGCATCCAGCGGGGGGCAAGATACGCAGTATTTT; CDR3 protein: CSASSGGQDTQYF
D gene: .; J gene: TRBJ1-2; V gene: TRBV28; clone size: .; CDR3 DNA: TGTGCCAGCACTGTCAAGGGGGGCTACACCTTC; CDR3 protein: CASTVKGGYTF
D gene: .; J gene: TRBJ2-3; V gene: TRBV11-3; clone size: .; CDR3 DNA: TGTGCCAGCAGCTTCCTCTCTACAGATACGCAGTATTTT; CDR3 protein: CASSFLSTDTQYF
D gene: .; J gene: TRBJ1-4; V gene: TRBV28; clone size: .; CDR3 DNA: TGTGCCAGCAGTTTGCAAACAGGGTTAGGGGGTGAAAAACTGTTTTTT; CDR3 protein: CASSLQTGLGGEKLFF
D gene: TRBD2; J gene: TRBJ2-7; V gene: TRBV11-1; clone size: .; CDR3 DNA: TGTGCCAGCAGCTTAAGTAGAGCGGGAGGGAACGAGCAGTACTTC; CDR3 protein: CASSLSRAGGNEQYF
D gene: TRBD2; J gene: TRBJ2-3; V gene: TRBV7-9; clone size: .; CDR3 DNA: TGTGCCAGCAGCTCTGGGACTAGCGGTACAGATACGCAGTATTTT; CDR3 protein: CASSSGTSGTDTQYF
D gene: TRBD1; J gene: TRBJ1-1; V gene: TRBV5-1; clone size: .; CDR3 DNA: TGCGCCAGCTGGGGACAGGGTCTGAACACTGAAGCTTTCTTT; CDR3 protein: CASWGQGLNTEAFF
D gene: .; J gene: TRBJ1-2; V gene: TRBV6-5; clone size: .; CDR3 DNA: TGTGCCAGCAGTACCGATTTGAGACACATCTATGGCTACACCTTC; CDR3 protein: CASSTDLRHIYGYTF
D gene: .; J gene: TRBJ1-2; V gene: TRBV7-8; clone size: .; CDR3 DNA: TGTGCCAGCAGCTTAGAGAGCTATGACTACACCTTC; CDR3 protein: CASSLESYDYTF
D gene: TRBD1; J gene: TRBJ1-2; V gene: TRBV3-1/TRBV3-2; clone size: .; CDR3 DNA: TGTGCCAGCAGCAGAGGGACAGGGGTTGACTATGGCTACACCTTC; CDR3 protein: CASSRGTGVDYGYTF
D gene: .; J gene: TRBJ1-6; V gene: TRBV7-2; clone size: .; CDR3 DNA: TGTGCCAGCAGCTTAGCCGCCGGGGTTCGGGATTCCAATTCACCCCTCCACTTT; CDR3 protein: CASSLAAGVRDSNSPLHF
D gene: TRBD2; J gene: TRBJ2-5; V gene: TRBV6-5; clone size: once; CDR3 DNA: TGTGCCAGCAGGCACTCGGGAGGAGAGACCCAGTACTTC; CDR3 protein: CASRHSGGETQYF
D gene: TRBD2; J gene: TRBJ2-1; V gene: TRBV4-3; clone size: .; CDR3 DNA: TGCGCCAGCAGCCAAGAACGGGGGGGCTACAATGAGCAGTTCTTC; CDR3 protein: CASSQERGGYNEQFF
D gene: .; J gene: TRBJ1-2; V gene: TRBV25-1; clone size: .; CDR3 DNA: TGTGCCAGCAGCGAACAGTTTAACTATGGCTACACCTTC; CDR3 protein: CASSEQFNYGYTF
D gene: .; J gene: TRBJ2-1; V gene: TRBV19; clone size: .; CDR3 DNA: TGTGCCAGTAGCTGGACAGAGAGAAATGAGCAGTTCTTC; CDR3 protein: CASSWTERNEQFF
D gene: TRBD1; J gene: TRBJ1-1; V gene: TRBV12-3/TRBV12-4; clone size: .; CDR3 DNA: TGTGCCAGCAGTTTGACAGGGGATACTGAAGCTTTCTTT; CDR3 protein: CASSLTGDTEAFF
D gene: .; J gene: TRBJ2-1; V gene: TRBV6-5; clone size: .; CDR3 DNA: TGTGCCAGCAGGGACCCCGGGACTCTGGGCAATGAGCAGTTCTTC; CDR3 protein: CASRDPGTLGNEQFF
D gene: .; J gene: TRBJ2-3; V gene: TRBV20-1; clone size: .; CDR3 DNA: TGCAGTGCCAGTGATGCTAACCCAGATACGCAGTATTTT; CDR3 protein: CSASDANPDTQYF
D gene: TRBD1; J gene: TRBJ2-6; V gene: TRBV9; clone size: .; CDR3 DNA: TGTGCCAGCAGCGTCGCCGGGACAGCTTTCTCTGGGGCCAACGTCCTGACTTTC; CDR3 protein: CASSVAGTAFSGANVLTF
D gene: .; J gene: TRBJ1-6; V gene: TRBV9; clone size: .; CDR3 DNA: TGTGCCAGCAGCCCTAGTTGGGGCACCACAGATTCACCCCTCCACTTT; CDR3 protein: CASSPSWGTTDSPLHF
D gene: TRBD1; J gene: TRBJ2-1; V gene: TRBV9; clone size: .; CDR3 DNA: TGTGCCAGCGGTTCAGGGGGCAACTACAATGAGCAGTTCTTC; CDR3 protein: CASGSGGNYNEQFF